This T cell receptor beta chain comes out of a study of beta chain features in type 1 diabetes. General study results and limits: The study notes PCR might favor shorter templates equally in patients and controls. Reads derived from cDNA could over-represent cells showing high TCR expression.

As regards this clone: What it recognizes is unknown.

Every donor had blood drawn once into heparin, around 120 mL on average. Purity exceeded 98% in all sorted populations. The length of the CDR3 is 14 residues. V dropped 4 bases and J dropped 5; count of bases not matched to a gene: 6. The germline CDR1 and CDR2 sequences are SGHTA and FQGTGA. The investigators reverse transcribed all of the isolated RNA, so they sequenced expressed TCRB transcripts. Clones were read by immunoSEQ multiplex PCR, and TCRdb kept only the in-frame ones, dropping some. The table shows hundreds of thousands of clones, with around 15% occurring only once. Sequencing was performed on naive CD4+ T cells from blood. The sequence derives from a man aged 18 to 29 in good health. V usage is TRBV7-3 and J usage is TRBJ2-5; 8 nucleotides line up with TRBD1. CDR3 bases: TGTGCCAGCAGCTCGGGACAGGTTGGGGAGACCCAGTACTTC. Amino acid sequence: CASSSGQVGETQYF.